Described below is a single T cell receptor beta chain sequence and its context. Its antigen remains unknown. One end of the junction does not line up with germline, which may come from a read error. The same CDR3 can be traced to other DNA sequences in this sample. Repertoires were sampled repeatedly during chemoradiotherapy. The protocol was immunoSEQ multiplex PCR, while the TCRdb copy is restricted to in-frame clones and leaves out a portion. The profile shows 25,000 to 40,000 clones, around 88% of them singletons. These data originate in a study of chemoradiotherapy in HPV16-positive cancers. Turning to the study itself: Functional T-cell assays on a couple of HPV16-positive patients' cells defined candidate HPV-specific clones and common TCR motifs.

Study-wide results and caveats: Candidate HPV-specific clones and E7-related TCR motifs grew in tumor during treatment. Functional assays defining HPV-specific T cells used only a couple of HPV16-positive patients.

Per the germline V gene, CDR1 is MNHNS and CDR2 is SASEGT. The CDR3 extends over 15 amino acids. The TCR was taken from a human donor with HPV-associated anogenital cancer. The chain has TRBV6-1 and TRBJ1-1; D may be TRBD1 (5 bases). The input for sequencing was blood, taken from a patient who underwent chemoradiotherapy. CDR3 region: CASSEDWGLNTEAFF. DNA for the CDR3: TGTGCCAGCAGTGAAGATTGGGGGTTGAACACTGAGGCTTTCTTT.